The sequence of this T cell receptor (beta chain) was determined in a study of shared clonotypes between healthy human individuals (TCRdb year 2020). In the study overall: The cohort included three men and two women between 18 and 49 years of age. For each donor, three plates each were used for CD4 naive and CD4 memory, two plates were used for CD8 naive, and one plate was used for CD8 memory. To estimate repertoire size and how much clonotypes are shared between individuals, the study performed deep sequencing of blood TCR repertoires from a few healthy adults. Different laboratories and diverse techniques were used to prepare libraries and sequence TCR repertoires, to increase sequencing depth and limit assay-specific biases. Each donor's leukapheresis produced roughly between roughly 0.85 and 9.5 billion PBMCs. General study outcomes and caveats: Clonotypes shared by all four sorted-subset donors showed higher generation probabilities than non-shared clonotypes. Only blood was sampled, and tissue TCR repertoires likely differ from those in blood. Pairwise subsampling indicated that sequencing depth was expected to affect the degree of clonotype sharing among donors. Approximately 4.8% of naive CD4, 3.5% of naive CD8, 2.3% of memory CD4, and about 0.4% of memory CD8 clonotypes were shared across a few donors. Incomplete sequencing was indicated by rarefaction of sorted-subset datasets, despite the large sequencing depth. The small number of donors limited the genetic and exposure-history diversity represented. Larger estimated clonotype richness was generally found for naive subsets than for memory subsets.

Donors were healthy HIV-negative adults with no recently reported acute infections or vaccinations. All donors were Caucasian adults living in Nashville, Tennessee, USA. CD4+ T cells were enriched by magnetic negative selection, after which naive cells were positively selected on CD45RA and the negative fraction was taken as the memory subset. After blood collection by leukapheresis, PBMCs were isolated using Ficoll-Histopaque density gradient centrifugation and then cryopreserved in the vapor phase of liquid nitrogen. Purity and quantity of every magnetically sorted T cell population were checked by analytical flow cytometry. Each sorted fraction had its genomic DNA isolated and then quantified by UV absorbance on a Nanodrop 2000c. Using the deep immunoSEQ assay, TCR CDR3 regions were amplified from genomic DNA by multiplex PCR. Genomic DNA extracted from each cell subset was distributed evenly over all wells of several immunoSEQ 96-well plates, and each plate served as one replicate. For sorted subsets, roughly 200 ng of genomic DNA, equivalent to 30,000 or so T cell genomes, went into each replicate PCR. Purified libraries were measured with a Qubit 3.0 fluorometer, size-checked on a Bioanalyzer 2100, and measured again with the KAPA Library Quantification kit. A separate single-read 150-cycle Illumina NextSeq 550 flow cell was used to sequence each immunoSEQ 96-well plate. Under the source paper's analysis protocol: Because the immunoSEQ output held only junctional sequences and lacked quality scores, the filtering could not match the filtering applied to full-length reads. Sequences were annotated with PyIR, a Python wrapper for IgBLAST v1.9, using IMGT germline references to assign V/J genes and CDR3. Any read was removed if the V/J assignment was weak (E-value above 1e-6), the CDR3 was missing, or the read contained stop codons, out-of-frame junctions, or ambiguous translated residues. V3J clonotypes were defined as sequences sharing an identical inferred V gene, J gene, and CDR3 amino acid sequence. Percentage overlap between repertoires was computed as shared unique clonotypes divided by the size of the smaller repertoire. RTK rarefaction, the Chao1 estimator, and Recon v2.1 estimates of unobserved clonotypes were used to assess repertoire richness. Generation probabilities were computed with OLGA for all TCRbeta clonotypes obtained by the gDNA method from several donors. TCRdb took over this immuneACCESS table, retaining in-frame rearrangements with V and J assigned. Such tables are incomplete; in checked studies, under half of the missing clones stem from an unresolved V gene, and the remainder is unexplained. Clonal size and the V and J genes are those of that table, whereas D and trimming came from the DNA. The sample includes some 500,000 clones, with approximately 95% observed a single time. The biggest ten clones account for 0.064% of the sample.

In regard to this clone: Its antigen is still unknown. The input lacks base qualities; no much larger clone sits a single base away.

The germline V gene sets CDR1 to SNHLY and CDR2 to FYNNEI. The cysteine opens and the phenylalanine closes a CDR3 of 15 amino acids. The CDR3 DNA has 45 bases and is translated from base 1. From V the trimming removes 4 bases and from J it removes 0 bases, while the gene matches leave 3 bases of the junction unaccounted for. This sequence uses TRBV2 and TRBJ2-3; 8 middle bases align to TRBD2. Sequencing was done on a sample of naive CD4+ T cells sorted from blood. The cell subset or site label on this specimen signifies: CD45RA+ positively selected. The receptor was derived from a woman aged 25 to 39 in good health. The CDR3 region has the sequence CASSVERESTDTQYF. The nucleotide sequence reads TGTGCCAGCAGTGTAGAGCGGGAGAGCACAGATACGCAGTATTTT.